The text below deals with one T cell receptor beta chain. Its target is unknown. The CD4+ fraction was divided into a CD45RA+ naive subset and a CD45RA-negative memory subset. V lost 3 bases and J lost 2; bases outside the gene matches: 7. Germline V gene sequence: CDR1 SGHTA, CDR2 FQGNSA. The CDR3 covers 15 residues. The data were obtained in a study of shared clonotypes between healthy human individuals. Study results and caveats: Naive CD4 clonotypes overlapped across a handful of donors at roughly 4.5%.

At the deep level, the assay was run. The repertoire was sequenced with immunoSEQ multiplex PCR; TCRdb's copy has only in-frame clones and lacks some. This sample yields under 1,100,000 clones, of which around 82% are seen a single time; 0.61% belongs to the top ten. The TCR originated in a man aged 18 to 29 in good health. Some clones in this sample may be carry-over from other donors' samples. The sample taken for sequencing was memory CD4+ T cells from PBMCs. Documented subset: CD45RA-negative fraction. V and J are TRBV7-2 and TRBJ2-7, with 7 bases matching TRBD2. The CDR3: CASSFGGRIPYEQYF. CDR3 DNA: TGTGCCAGCAGCTTCGGCGGGAGAATCCCCTACGAGCAGTACTTC.